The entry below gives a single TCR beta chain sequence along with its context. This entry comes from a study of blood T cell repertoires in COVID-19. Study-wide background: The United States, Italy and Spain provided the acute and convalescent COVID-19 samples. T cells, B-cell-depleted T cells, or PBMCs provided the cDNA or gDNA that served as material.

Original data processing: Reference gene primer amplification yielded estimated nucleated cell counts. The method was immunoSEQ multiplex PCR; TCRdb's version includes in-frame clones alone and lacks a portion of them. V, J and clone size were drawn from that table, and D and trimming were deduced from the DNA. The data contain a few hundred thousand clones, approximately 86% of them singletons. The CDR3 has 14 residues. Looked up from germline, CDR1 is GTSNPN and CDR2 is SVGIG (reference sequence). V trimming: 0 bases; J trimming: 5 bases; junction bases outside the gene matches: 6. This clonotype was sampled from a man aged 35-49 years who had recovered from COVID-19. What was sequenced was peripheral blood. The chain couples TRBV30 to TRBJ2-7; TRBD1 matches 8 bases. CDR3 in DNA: TGTGCCTGGAGTGTGAAAGGACAGGGTCACGAGCAGTACTTC. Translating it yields CAWSVKGQGHEQYF.